This paragraph reports one T cell receptor (beta chain). Its antigen is as yet unknown. Vbeta (60) and Jbeta (13) primers were used in the PCR. Clones were read by immunoSEQ multiplex PCR, and TCRdb kept only the in-frame ones, dropping some. Its listing shows more than 100,000 clones. The sample is drawn from a study of cytomegalovirus exposure and HLA in healthy donors. Study-wide results and caveats: Productive status was seen about 87% or about 30% of the time for most TCR beta V segments in an earlier analysis.

Input material: PBMCs. The source is a woman in her thirties or forties in good health and CMV-seronegative.

The CDR3 reads CASSQTDRMNTEAFF. Here the CDR3 DNA reads TGCGCCAGCAGCCAGACGGACAGGATGAACACTGAAGCTTTCTTT. The V and J genes are TRBV4-1 and TRBJ1-1; 7 nucleotides agree with TRBD1. The CDR3 loop spans 15 amino acids. V gave up 3 bases and J gave up 0 bases; unmatched junction bases: 4. In germline, CDR1 is MGHRA, CDR2 YSYEKL.